Described below is a single T cell receptor beta chain sequence and its context. These data belong to a study of blood T cell repertoires in COVID-19. This CDR3 has 12 amino acids. Germline V gene data show CDR1 as LGHDT and CDR2 as YNNKEL (reference sequence). The junction had 4 bases not matched to a gene; V was cut back by 6 bases and J by 8 bases. Authors' methods: Nucleated cell counts were estimated from reference gene primer amplification. Using immunoSEQ multiplex PCR, the repertoire was profiled, and TCRdb retains in-frame clones only, with some absent. V, J and clone size derive from that table, while D and trimming were established from the DNA sequence. The sample shows over 350,000 clones, about 87% of them seen only once.

Sequenced sample: PBMCs or T cells enriched from blood (not recorded which). This clonotype originated in a woman between 50 and 59 years old who had recovered from COVID-19. The chain recombines TRBV3-1 (or the pseudogene TRBV3-2) with TRBJ1-2, with 9 bases aligning to TRBD1. CDR3 DNA: TGTGCCAGCAGAAGACAGGGGGTCGGCTACACCTTC. It translates to CASRRQGVGYTF.